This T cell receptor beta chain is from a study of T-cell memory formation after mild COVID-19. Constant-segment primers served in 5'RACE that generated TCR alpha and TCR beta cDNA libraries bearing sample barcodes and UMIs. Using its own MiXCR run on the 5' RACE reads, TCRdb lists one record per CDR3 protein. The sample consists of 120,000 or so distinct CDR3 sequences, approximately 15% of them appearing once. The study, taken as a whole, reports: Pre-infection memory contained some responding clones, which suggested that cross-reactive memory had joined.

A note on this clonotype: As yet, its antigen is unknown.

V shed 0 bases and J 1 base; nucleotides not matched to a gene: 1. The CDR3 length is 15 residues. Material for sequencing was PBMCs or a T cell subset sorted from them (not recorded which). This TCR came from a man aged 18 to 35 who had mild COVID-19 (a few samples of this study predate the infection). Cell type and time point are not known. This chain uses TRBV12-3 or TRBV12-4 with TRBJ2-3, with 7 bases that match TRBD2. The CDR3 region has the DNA TGTGCCAGCAGTTTAGCTAGCGGGCGCACAGATACGCAGTATTTT. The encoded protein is CASSLASGRTDTQYF.